This TCR beta chain was sequenced during a study of cytomegalovirus exposure and HLA in healthy donors. Vbeta (60) and Jbeta (13) primers were used in the PCR. Repertoires were generated with immunoSEQ multiplex PCR, while TCRdb's copy carries only in-frame clones and drops some. The sample holds 150,000 to 190,000 clones, less than 85% seen once. Points from the study as a whole: It was reportedly the case that the classifier diagnosed cytomegalovirus status with high specificity and sensitivity. Later analysis placed DRB1 highest and HLA-C lowest in TCR association rates, which differed by HLA locus. A later analysis by the authors found several of the most significant clusters apparently linked to common viral pathogens. The listing of 160 or so TCR beta chains classed them as cytomegalovirus-associated.

On this clone: Its antigen remains unknown.

Germline V CDR1 and CDR2: SGDLS, YYNGEE. The V and J ends lost 0 bases and 11 bases respectively, with 12 bases between them. This CDR3 has 13 amino acids. The chain couples TRBV9 to TRBJ1-3; unclear D gene. The clonotype was recovered from a woman in her fifties or sixties in good health and CMV-seropositive. Sequences were obtained from PBMCs. The CDR3 sequence is CASSVGAQEAIYF. DNA of the CDR3: TGTGCCAGCAGCGTAGGAGCCCAAGAGGCCATATATTTT.